What follows are 30 T cell receptor beta chains derived from one specimen sequenced in a study of regulatory T cells in long-lasting Graves disease. CDR3-region Arm-PCR and iRepertoire HTBI primers produced the TCR beta libraries. TCRdb reprocessed the multiplex PCR reads via MiXCR and lists one record per CDR3 protein. The sample lists a few hundred thousand distinct CDR3 sequences, around 21% occurring once. Time point described: newly diagnosed GD, antithyroid drugs for less than 3 months. With RNA extracted from PBMCs as input, the TCR library was made. The material sequenced was peripheral blood mononuclear cells (PBMCs), taken at new diagnosis, from a patient treated with antithyroid drugs. These receptors were obtained from a female donor with Graves disease.

To note about this clonotype: A far larger clone is off by one base, so a read error is likely. Because it lacks the conserved phenylalanine or tryptophan at the end, this CDR3 is likely a read error. The rearrangement links TRBV11-2 to TRBJ2-5, with unresolved D. The J call may be faulty, since TRBJ2-1 better matches the DNA end. Germline-derived CDR1 and CDR2 are SGHAT and FQNNGV. The CDR3 spans 12 residues. The DNA of the CDR3 is TGTGCCAGCAGCTTAGGTCTGACTGAGCAGTTCCTC. This gives the protein CASSLGLTEQFL.

This clonotype was observed at least ten times. V and J are TRBV12-3 or TRBV12-4 and TRBJ1-1, with D perhaps matching TRBD1 (5 bases). The CDR3 consists of 12 residues. V lost 2 bases and J 6 bases, leaving 7 bases between the germline ends. CDR3 DNA: TGTGCCAGCAGTTTATTGGGGGCTGAAGCTTTCTTT. It yields the protein CASSLLGAEAFF.

Ten or more counts support this clonotype. The V call is TRBV6-2 or TRBV6-3, the J call TRBJ1-5; a weak D match, TRBD1 (5 bases). Germline-derived CDR1 and CDR2 are MNHEY and SVGEGT. The CDR3 extends over 14 amino acids. V lost 3 bases, J lost 4 bases, and 10 bases lay in between. The CDR3: CASSYEAGNQPQHF. The CDR3 coding sequence is TGTGCCAGCAGTTATGAGGCAGGGAATCAGCCCCAGCATTTT.

This clonotype occurred many times. The chain uses TRBV3-1 and TRBJ1-1; the D gene is possibly TRBD1 (5 bases). The CDR3 has 15 residues. The ends were cut back, 2 bases at V and 0 bases at J, with 10 bases in the middle. Germline CDR1 LGHDT, CDR2 YNNKEL (reference sequence). In nucleotides, the CDR3 is TGTGCCAGCAGCCAAAGACAGAACATGAACACTGAAGCTTTCTTT. Amino acid sequence: CASSQRQNMNTEAFF.

Notes on this clonotype: This likely stems from a read error, as it lies one base from a far larger clone. The chain links TRBV7-3 to TRBJ2-1; D tentatively fits TRBD1 or TRBD2 (5 bases each). Near its end, the DNA agrees better with TRBJ2-5, so the J call may be wrong. Germline CDR1 reads SGHTA; CDR2 reads FQGTGA. The CDR3 length is 13 residues. Written as DNA, the CDR3 is TGTGCCAGCGGCCGGGGACGCCAAGAGACCCAGTACTTC. It is translated as CASGRGRQETQYF.

This chain links TRBV20-1 with TRBJ1-2, with D unresolved. The germline CDR1 and CDR2 sequences are DFQATT and SNEGSKA (reference sequence). CDR3 length equals 11 residues. The CDR3 region has the DNA TGCAGGCCCCACCTAGGAGCCGGCTACACCTTC. It translates to CRPHLGAGYTF.

For this clonotype: A single base is all that separates this from a far larger clone, so a read error is likely. V is TRBV12-3 or TRBV12-4 and J is TRBJ2-3; D gene ambiguous. The DNA end is a closer match to TRBJ1-1, so the J assignment may be wrong. The CDR3 consists of 14 residues. DNA for the CDR3: TGTGCCAGCGGTTTCGGGCAGATGAACACTGAAGCTTTCTTT. Its protein product is CASGFGQMNTEAFF.

This clonotype was seen repeatedly, ten times or more. The CDR3 spells CSAETANTGELFF. The CDR3 DNA is TGCAGTGCTGAGACAGCGAACACCGGGGAGCTGTTTTTT. V and J are TRBV20-1 and TRBJ2-2, with D perhaps TRBD1 (5 bases). The CDR3 sequence is 13 residues long. Germline loops: CDR1 DFQATT, CDR2 SNEGSKA (reference sequence). V lost 5 bases and J 0 bases, leaving 7 bases between the germline ends.

In its sample, this clonotype was seen a few times. A much larger clone sits a single nucleotide away, making a read error possible. J is TRBJ2-5 and V is TRBV12-3 or TRBV12-4, with 9 bases fitting TRBD1. V gave up 5 bases and J gave up 7 bases; unmatched junction bases: 14. The CDR3 has 16 amino acids. The CDR3 nucleotides read TGTGCCAGCAGTCAGTTTGGGACAGGGTCGACGGTGACCCAGTACTTC. Translated, it gives CASSQFGTGSTVTQYF.

This clonotype was seen many times. The genes are TRBV10-3 and TRBJ2-5, with D possibly matching TRBD1 (6 bases). Trimming removed 2 bases from V and 2 bases from J, with 12 bases in between. Germline V lookup: CDR1 ENHRY, CDR2 SYGVKD. The CDR3 contains 15 residues. This CDR3 reads CAISEPSGVQETQYF. CDR3 in DNA: TGTGCCATCAGTGAGCCCTCAGGGGTTCAAGAGACCCAGTACTTC.

This clonotype was recorded many times. The chain uses TRBV2 and TRBJ1-3, with D uncertain. Germline V CDR1 and CDR2: SNHLY, FYNNEI. CDR3 size: 17 residues. Trimming removed 4 bases at V and 0 bases at J, with 16 bases between. CDR3 loop: CASSGPKRGSSGNTIYF. CDR3 bases: TGTGCCAGCAGTGGCCCGAAACGTGGGAGCTCTGGAAACACCATATATTTT.

This clonotype was counted many times. V and J are TRBV20-1 and TRBJ2-2; 7 nucleotides line up with TRBD1. This CDR3 is 15 amino acids long. Germline trimming cut 6 bases from V and 2 bases from J; bases unmatched to any gene: 9. Germline V CDR1 and CDR2: DFQATT, SNEGSKA (reference sequence). The CDR3 DNA is TGCAGTGCCCCTGACAGGGCTGTCAACACCGGGGAGCTGTTTTTT. Protein sequence: CSAPDRAVNTGELFF.

As regards this clonotype: One base separates it from a far larger clone, so it is likely a read error. V gene TRBV5-5 combines with J gene TRBJ2-1; TRBD1 aligns across 8 bases. The assigned J gene may be wrong: the sequence end matches TRBJ2-5 better. Germline CDR1 reads SGHKS; CDR2 reads YYEKEE (reference sequence). The CDR3 spans 14 residues. The chain's CDR3 is CAGSLDRVQETQYF. The CDR3 DNA is TGTGCCGGCAGCTTGGACAGGGTCCAAGAGACCCAGTACTTC.

This clonotype has a handful of counts. V gene TRBV7-2 combines with J gene TRBJ2-1; 9 nucleotides match TRBD2. Per the germline V gene, CDR1 is SGHTA and CDR2 is FQGNSA. This CDR3 has 15 residues. J was trimmed by 15 bases and V by 1 base; bases with no gene match: 13. CDR3 DNA sequence: TGTGCCAGCAGCTTAGATGCGGGAGGGCCCGGTGTTGGGTTCTTC. As protein: CASSLDAGGPGVGFF. Looking up the rest from reference TRBV7-2 and TRBJ2-1 gives the full variable domain: GAGVSQSPSNKVTEKGKDVELRCDPISGHTALYWYRQSLGQGLEFLIYFQGNSAPDKSGLPSDRFSAERTGGSVSTLTIQRTQQEDSAVYLCASSLDAGGPGVGFFGPGTRLTVL.

At least ten counts were recorded for this clonotype. The V call is TRBV6-1, the J call TRBJ1-1, with unresolved D. The CDR3 extends over 12 amino acids. The germline CDR1 and CDR2 sequences are MNHNS and SASEGT. The germline V and J ends were trimmed by 2 bases and 5 bases, with 6 bases remaining between them. The CDR3 reads CASSERRTEAFF. For the CDR3, the DNA is TGTGCCAGCAGTGAAAGGAGGACTGAAGCTTTCTTT.

Note on this clonotype: A much larger clone lies one base from this, so it may be a read error. CDR3 DNA sequence: TGCAGCGCTGAGCCGGGACTAGCCACGGAGACCCAGTACTTC. Protein product: CSAEPGLATETQYF. The genes are TRBV29-1 and TRBJ2-5; TRBD2 matches 9 bases. The germline gives CDR1 SQVTM, CDR2 ANQGSEA. V shed 7 bases and J 5 bases; nucleotides not matched to a gene: 11. CDR3 length: 14 amino acids.

This clonotype was seen repeatedly, ten times or more. The genes are TRBV7-9 and TRBJ1-1; possible D gene TRBD1, 6 bases. V lost 5 bases, J lost 11 bases, and 15 bases lay in between. The CDR3 contains 12 residues. CDR1 is SEHNR and CDR2 is FQNEAQ in the germline V gene (reference sequence). CDR3: CASSPQGRQAFF. CDR3 nucleotide sequence: TGTGCCAGCAGCCCTCAGGGGAGGCAGGCTTTCTTT.

A note on this clonotype: A far larger clone is one nucleotide away, so this likely arose from a read error. This chain links TRBV5-1 with TRBJ2-7, with 13 bases identical to TRBD2. Looked up from germline, CDR1 is SGHRS and CDR2 is YFSETQ. V was clipped by 3 bases and J by 7 bases; unmatched bases: 10. The CDR3 runs 16 residues. The CDR3 DNA reads TGCGCCAGCAGCTCTAGGACTAGCGGGGGAGGCAATGAGCAGTACTTC. As protein: CASSSRTSGGGNEQYF.

This clonotype was detected only a few times. The chain employs TRBV19 and TRBJ1-2; no clear D. The germline V gene encodes CDR1 LNHDA and CDR2 SQIVND (reference sequence). The V end lost 7 bases, the J end lost 4 bases, and 19 bases lay between the germline ends. The CDR3 sequence is 15 residues long. The CDR3 protein is CASIPTAGLVYGYTF. As DNA, the CDR3 is TGTGCCAGTATTCCTACAGCTGGGCTCGTCTATGGCTACACCTTC.

Many counts were recorded for this clonotype. The chain uses TRBV7-2 and TRBJ2-1, with 10 bases identical to TRBD2. The CDR3 is 15 amino acids. CDR1 and CDR2 (germline): SGHTA, FQGNSA. Trimming removed 0 bases from V and 10 bases from J; junction bases left unmatched: 6. The CDR3 loop is CASSLALLAGLEQFF. CDR3 coding DNA: TGTGCCAGCAGCTTAGCACTACTAGCGGGACTCGAGCAGTTCTTC.

This clonotype was seen a handful of times. This rearrangement joins TRBV13 to TRBJ1-1; D might be TRBD1 (5 bases). V lost 2 bases, J lost 0 bases, and 13 bases lay in between. Per the germline V gene, CDR1 is PRHDT and CDR2 is FYEKMQ (reference sequence). The CDR3 has 16 residues. The CDR3 protein is CASSLSAGNMNTEAFF. In nucleotides, the CDR3 is TGTGCCAGCAGCTTATCGGCAGGGAACATGAACACTGAAGCTTTCTTT.

In this sample, this clonotype turned up many times. The V and J genes are TRBV5-5 and TRBJ2-3; D gene unclear. Trimming removed 1 base from V and 3 bases from J, with 9 bases in between. CDR1 is SGHKS, CDR2 YYEKEE, per germline (reference sequence). The CDR3 sequence is 14 residues long. The CDR3, as DNA: TGTGCCAGCAGCTTGTCGGTGGGAACAGATACGCAGTATTTT. Translated: CASSLSVGTDTQYF.

The chain combines TRBV12-3 or TRBV12-4 with TRBJ2-3, with 11 positions matching TRBD2. This CDR3 region has 15 residues. V lost 6 bases and J lost 10; bases outside the gene matches: 12. In DNA, the CDR3 is TGTGCCAGCAGGCCAACTAGCGGGAGTGCTGATGCGCAGTATTTT. Protein: CASRPTSGSADAQYF.

Many counts were recorded for this clonotype. V is TRBV5-6 and J is TRBJ2-1; D gene uncertain. V gave up 0 bases and J gave up 5 bases, with 15 bases separating them. This CDR3 is built from 16 residues. Germline loops: CDR1 SGHDT, CDR2 YYEEEE. CDR3 nucleotides: TGTGCCAGCAGCTTGGAGTCCAGGCCACCAGACAATGAGCAGTTCTTC. Protein product: CASSLESRPPDNEQFF. The full variable domain, with the rest looked up from reference TRBV5-6 and TRBJ2-1, is DAGVTQSPTHLIKTRGQQVTLRCSPKSGHDTVSWYQQALGQGPQFIFQYYEEEERQRGNFPDRFSGHQFPNYSSELNVNALLLGDSALYLCASSLESRPPDNEQFFGPGTRLTVL.

The chain carries TRBV19 and TRBJ1-5; 9 bases are shared with TRBD1. V shed 7 bases and J 7 bases; nucleotides not matched to a gene: 11. CDR3 length equals 15 residues. Germline V gene data show CDR1 as LNHDA and CDR2 as SQIVND (reference sequence). CDR3 coding DNA: TGTGCCAGTATACGGACAGGGGAAAGTTTGCAGCCCCAGCATTTT. This sequence encodes CASIRTGESLQPQHF.

This clonotype was seen many times. This rearrangement joins TRBV19 to TRBJ2-2; 9 bases are shared with TRBD2. The CDR3 totals 16 residues. J lost 0 bases, V lost 10 bases, and 9 bases had no gene match. Germline V gives CDR1 LNHDA, CDR2 SQIVND (reference sequence). The CDR3 sequence is CATKREVNSNTGELFF. DNA for the CDR3: TGTGCCACCAAGCGGGAGGTCAACTCGAACACCGGGGAGCTGTTTTTT.

The V gene is TRBV28, the J gene TRBJ2-7, with TRBD1 identical over 8 bases. The CDR3 spans 17 residues. Germline assignment: CDR1 MDHEN and CDR2 SYDVKM. With 5 bases clipped from V and 1 base from J, the junction kept 13 bases outside the gene matches. This CDR3 reads CASSPPRTGPLSYEQYF. DNA for the CDR3: TGTGCCAGCAGTCCCCCTCGGACAGGGCCGCTGTCCTACGAGCAGTACTTC.

This clonotype was seen at least ten times. The chain uses TRBV6-2 or TRBV6-3 and TRBJ2-4; possible D gene TRBD1, 6 bases. Trimming pared 6 bases from V and 0 bases from J, leaving 15 bases between. The CDR3 spans 16 residues. In germline, CDR1 is MNHEY, CDR2 SVGEGT. CDR3 DNA: TGTGCCAGCAGAAACGGACAGACTGTAGCCAAAAACATTCAGTACTTC. It translates to CASRNGQTVAKNIQYF.

This clonotype was seen repeatedly, ten times or more. Germline is not matched at one junction end, which may reflect a read error. The genes are TRBV4-1 and TRBJ2-3; the D gene is possibly TRBD1 (6 bases). CDR1 MGHRA and CDR2 YSYEKL come from the germline V gene. The CDR3 runs to 15 residues. The CDR3 DNA follows: TGTGCCAGCAGCCAAGATTCGGACAGCTCAGATACGCAGTATTTT. Translation: CASSQDSDSSDTQYF.

This clonotype has a count of ten or more. The chain employs TRBV6-1 and TRBJ2-2, with 7 bases aligning to TRBD2. The CDR3 runs to 14 residues. Germline V gene data show CDR1 as MNHNS and CDR2 as SASEGT. V shed 4 bases and J 6 bases; nucleotides not matched to a gene: 5. CDR3 sequence reads: CASSVGGTAGELFF. In DNA form, the CDR3 reads TGTGCCAGCAGTGTGGGGGGGACCGCCGGGGAGCTGTTTTTT.